These T cell receptor beta chains were read from a single sample in a study of blood T cell repertoires in COVID-19. Generated by immunoSEQ multiplex PCR, the TCRdb table keeps only in-frame clones and is missing some. This sample has around 100,000 clones, with 80% to 90% found just once. The sequenced sample was peripheral blood. All receptors come from an older man with acute or convalescent COVID-19. Both conserved end residues are part of each CDR3. A D gene is named only where the DNA matches it firmly. A row's size may be missing; if present it is once, few, many or a size class.

j_call,clone_size,d_call,v_call,cdr3_nt,cdr3_aa
TRBJ1-3,NA,NA,TRBV12-3/TRBV12-4,TGTGCCAGCGGGCCGAAGGGAAACACCATATATTTT,CASGPKGNTIYF
TRBJ1-5,NA,NA,TRBV12-5,TGTGCTAGTGGTTTGGGACAGGGCAATCAGCCCCAGCATTTT,CASGLGQGNQPQHF
TRBJ1-2,once,TRBD1,TRBV29-1,TGCAGCGTTCCTCCCCGGACAGGGTTAGCCTATGGCTACACCTTC,CSVPPRTGLAYGYTF
TRBJ1-4,NA,NA,TRBV5-1,TGCGCCAGCAGCTTGGTGACAGGAATTAATGAAAAACTGTTTTTT,CASSLVTGINEKLFF
TRBJ1-2,once,TRBD1,TRBV12-3/TRBV12-4,TGTGCCAGCAGTCGACAGGGCATGTTTGGCTACACCTTC,CASSRQGMFGYTF
TRBJ1-5,once,NA,TRBV11-1,TGTGCCAGCAGCCTGGACAGTAGCAATCAGCCCCAGCATTTT,CASSLDSSNQPQHF
TRBJ2-2,NA,TRBD2,TRBV10-3,TGTGCCATCAGTGCGGCTAGCGGGAGCTACACCGGGGAGCTGTTTTTT,CAISAASGSYTGELFF
TRBJ1-4,NA,TRBD1,TRBV5-1,TGCGCCAGCAGCTTGGACAGGGGGCCAACTAATGAAAAACTGTTTTTT,CASSLDRGPTNEKLFF
TRBJ1-4,NA,NA,TRBV28,TGTGCCAGCAGTTTACGGGGGGCGCAGGAAAAACTGTTTTTT,CASSLRGAQEKLFF
TRBJ2-7,NA,NA,TRBV6-5,TGTGCCAGCAGCCCGGGGGACGTAACCTACGAGCAGTACTTC,CASSPGDVTYEQYF
TRBJ1-1,NA,NA,TRBV9,TGTGCCAGCAGCGTATCCCAGTTAAACACTGAAGCTTTCTTT,CASSVSQLNTEAFF
TRBJ2-7,NA,NA,TRBV28,TGTGCCAGCAGCTATCGGGAGCAGTACTTC,CASSYREQYF
TRBJ1-3,NA,TRBD1,TRBV6-2/TRBV6-3,TGTGCCAGCAGTCGACAGGGGAGCACTGGAAACACCATATATTTT,CASSRQGSTGNTIYF
TRBJ1-2,NA,TRBD1,TRBV15,TGTGCCACCAGTGGAGCAGGGACAGGGGGGAAAAACTATGGCTACACCTTC,CATSGAGTGGKNYGYTF
TRBJ1-2,NA,NA,TRBV6-2/TRBV6-3,TGTGTCAGCAGTTACGGTCCTCTTCTATCTAACTATGGCTACACCTTC,CVSSYGPLLSNYGYTF
TRBJ1-1,NA,NA,TRBV14,TGTGCCAGCAGCCTCACTGACACTGAAGCTTTCTTT,CASSLTDTEAFF
TRBJ1-2,NA,TRBD1,TRBV9,TGTGCCAGCAGCGTTGGCCCCGTAACAGGGGGCTCGGGCTACACCTTC,CASSVGPVTGGSGYTF
TRBJ2-2,NA,TRBD2,TRBV9,TGTGCCAGCAGCGACAGCGGGACCCTTATTAACACCGGGGAGCTGTTTTTT,CASSDSGTLINTGELFF
TRBJ1-1,NA,NA,TRBV18,TGTGCCAGCTCACCCCAAGGGATGCGGGGCTCGACTGAAGCTTTCTTT,CASSPQGMRGSTEAFF
TRBJ2-3,NA,NA,TRBV11-3,TGTGCCAGCAGCTTATATTCCGCGGCTGGCAGGGCAGATACGCAGTATTTT,CASSLYSAAGRADTQYF
TRBJ2-7,NA,TRBD1,TRBV6-2/TRBV6-3,TGTGCCAGCAGTTACGCAGGGGGAAGGTCCACCTACGAGCAGTACTTC,CASSYAGGRSTYEQYF
TRBJ2-6,NA,TRBD1,TRBV7-9,TGTGCCAGCAGCCCTAGGGGGCCGGTGGGATACTCTGGGGCCAACGTCCTGACTTTC,CASSPRGPVGYSGANVLTF
TRBJ2-4,NA,TRBD2,TRBV27,TGTGCCAGCAGTTTCCAAAGCGGACTAGCGGGAGGGCTGTCCAAAAACATTCAGTACTTC,CASSFQSGLAGGLSKNIQYF
TRBJ2-1,NA,TRBD2,TRBV30,TGTGCCTGGACCACCGGGACTAGCATGTACAATGAGCAGTTCTTC,CAWTTGTSMYNEQFF
TRBJ1-1,NA,NA,TRBV19,TGTGCCAGTAGTATAGGGCAGATGTACACTGAAGCTTTCTTT,CASSIGQMYTEAFF
TRBJ1-5,NA,NA,TRBV10-3,TGTGCCATCAGTCAGGGAGGGGCTGGCAATCAGCCCCAGCATTTT,CAISQGGAGNQPQHF
TRBJ1-5,NA,TRBD1,TRBV6-6,TGTGCCAGCAGTTACGGACAGGGAGGAAATCAGCCCCAGCATTTT,CASSYGQGGNQPQHF